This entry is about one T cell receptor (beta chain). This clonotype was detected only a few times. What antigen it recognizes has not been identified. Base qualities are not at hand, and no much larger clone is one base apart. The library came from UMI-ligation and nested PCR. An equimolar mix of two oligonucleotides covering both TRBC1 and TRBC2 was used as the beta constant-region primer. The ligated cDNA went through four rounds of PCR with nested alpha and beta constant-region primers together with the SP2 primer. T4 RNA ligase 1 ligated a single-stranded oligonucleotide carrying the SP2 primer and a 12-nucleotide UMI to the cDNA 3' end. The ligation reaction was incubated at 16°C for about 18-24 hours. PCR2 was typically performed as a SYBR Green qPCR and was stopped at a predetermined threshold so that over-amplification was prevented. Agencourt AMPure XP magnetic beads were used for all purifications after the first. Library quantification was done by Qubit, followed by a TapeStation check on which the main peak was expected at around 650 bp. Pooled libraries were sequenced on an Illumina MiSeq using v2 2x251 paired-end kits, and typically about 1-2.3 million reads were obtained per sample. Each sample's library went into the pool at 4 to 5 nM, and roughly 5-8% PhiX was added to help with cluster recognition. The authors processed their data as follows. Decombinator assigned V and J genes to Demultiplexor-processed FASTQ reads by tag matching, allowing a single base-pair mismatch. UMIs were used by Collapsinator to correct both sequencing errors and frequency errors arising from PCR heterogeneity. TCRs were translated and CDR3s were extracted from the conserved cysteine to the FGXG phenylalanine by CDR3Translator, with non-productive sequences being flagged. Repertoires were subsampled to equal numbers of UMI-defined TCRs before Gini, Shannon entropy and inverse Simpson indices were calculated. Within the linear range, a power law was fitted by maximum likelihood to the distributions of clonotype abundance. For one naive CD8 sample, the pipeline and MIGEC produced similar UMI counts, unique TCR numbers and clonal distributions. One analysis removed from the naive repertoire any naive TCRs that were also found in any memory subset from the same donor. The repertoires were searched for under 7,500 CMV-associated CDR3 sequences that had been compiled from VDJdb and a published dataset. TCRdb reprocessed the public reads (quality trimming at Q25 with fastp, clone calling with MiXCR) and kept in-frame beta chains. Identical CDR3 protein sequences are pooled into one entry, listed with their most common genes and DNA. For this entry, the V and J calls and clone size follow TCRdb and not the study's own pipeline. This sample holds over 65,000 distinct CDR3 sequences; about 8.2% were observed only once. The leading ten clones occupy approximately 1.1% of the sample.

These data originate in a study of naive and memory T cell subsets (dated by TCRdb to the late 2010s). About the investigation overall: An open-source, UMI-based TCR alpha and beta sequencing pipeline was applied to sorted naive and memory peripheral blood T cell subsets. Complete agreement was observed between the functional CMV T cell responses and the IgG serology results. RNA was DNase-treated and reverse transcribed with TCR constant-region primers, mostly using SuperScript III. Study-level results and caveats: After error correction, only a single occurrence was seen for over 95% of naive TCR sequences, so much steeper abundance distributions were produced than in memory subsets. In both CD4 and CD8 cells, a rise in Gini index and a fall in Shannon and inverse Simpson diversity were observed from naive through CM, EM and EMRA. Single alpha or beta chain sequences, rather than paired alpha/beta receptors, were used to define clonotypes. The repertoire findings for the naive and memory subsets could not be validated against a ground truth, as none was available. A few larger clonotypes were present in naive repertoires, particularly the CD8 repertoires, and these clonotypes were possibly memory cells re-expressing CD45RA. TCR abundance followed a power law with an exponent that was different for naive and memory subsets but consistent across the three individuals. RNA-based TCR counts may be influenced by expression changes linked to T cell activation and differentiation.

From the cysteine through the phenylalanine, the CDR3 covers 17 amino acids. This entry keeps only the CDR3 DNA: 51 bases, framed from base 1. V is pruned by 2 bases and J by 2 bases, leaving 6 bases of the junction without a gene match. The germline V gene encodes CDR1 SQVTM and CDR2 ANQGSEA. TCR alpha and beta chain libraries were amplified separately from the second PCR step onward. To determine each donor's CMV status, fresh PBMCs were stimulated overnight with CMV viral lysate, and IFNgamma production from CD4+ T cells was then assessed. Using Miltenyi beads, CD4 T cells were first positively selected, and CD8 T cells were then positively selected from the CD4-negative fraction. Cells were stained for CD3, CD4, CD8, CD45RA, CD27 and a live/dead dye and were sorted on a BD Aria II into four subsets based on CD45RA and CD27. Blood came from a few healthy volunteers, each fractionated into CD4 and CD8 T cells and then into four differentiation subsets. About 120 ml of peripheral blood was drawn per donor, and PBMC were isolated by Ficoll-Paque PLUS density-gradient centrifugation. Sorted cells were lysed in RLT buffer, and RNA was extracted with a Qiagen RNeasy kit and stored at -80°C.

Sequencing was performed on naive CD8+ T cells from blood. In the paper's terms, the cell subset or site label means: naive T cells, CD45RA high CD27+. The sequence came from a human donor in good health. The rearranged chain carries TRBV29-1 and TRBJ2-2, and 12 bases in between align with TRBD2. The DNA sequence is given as TGCAGCGTTGAATTGCTAGCGGGAGGGTATAACACCGGGGAGCTGTTTTTT. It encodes CSVELLAGGYNTGELFF.